The next 13 T cell receptor beta chains were all read from a single sample in a study of T-cell memory formation after mild COVID-19. TCRdb called the 5' RACE reads again in MiXCR, with one record for every CDR3 protein. The table lists about 450,000 distinct CDR3 sequences, about a quarter of them singletons. Material for sequencing was PBMCs or a T cell subset sorted from them (not recorded which). These receptors originate from an adult woman who had mild COVID-19 (a few samples of this study predate the infection). Cell type and time point are not known.

The chain employs TRBV28 and TRBJ2-7, with D perhaps matching TRBD2 (5 bases). Trimming took off 6 bases at V and 2 bases at J, with 8 bases between the two ends. This CDR3 contains 12 residues. Germline V gene sequence: CDR1 MDHEN, CDR2 SYDVKM. The CDR3 region has the DNA TGTGCCAGCAGAACGGAGGCCTACGAGCAGTACTTC. This encodes CASRTEAYEQYF.

The sample holds a few counts of this clonotype. For the CDR3, the DNA is TGTGCCAGCAGCTTAATGCCAGGGGGCACTGAAGCTTTCTTT. Encoded protein: CASSLMPGGTEAFF. The rearrangement joins TRBV11-2 to TRBJ1-1; 7 nucleotides line up with TRBD1. CDR3 length: 14 residues. Germline V gene data show CDR1 as SGHAT and CDR2 as FQNNGV. V lost 2 bases, J lost 4 bases, and 4 bases stayed unmatched. Complete variable domain (other parts from reference TRBV11-2 and TRBJ1-1): EAGVAQSPRYKIIEKRQSVAFWCNPISGHATLYWYQQILGQGPKLLIQFQNNGVVDDSQLPKDRFSAERLKGVDSTLKIQPAKLEDSAVYLCASSLMPGGTEAFFGQGTRLTVV.

This clonotype was recorded a few times. This sequence joins TRBV6-5 and TRBJ2-1, with D perhaps matching TRBD2 (5 bases). This CDR3 spans 14 amino acids. CDR1 and CDR2 from the germline V gene are MNHEY and SVGAGI. V dropped 7 bases and J dropped 2 bases, with 12 bases sitting between them. The CDR3 loop is CASNGGPTYNEQFF. CDR3 DNA sequence: TGTGCCAGCAACGGAGGACCAACCTACAATGAGCAGTTCTTC.

This clonotype was counted between two and nine times. The gene calls are TRBV4-2 and TRBJ2-1, with TRBD2 identical over 7 bases. Germline V gene sequence: CDR1 LGHNA, CDR2 YNFKEQ. CDR3 length: 16 residues. After removal of 0 bases from V and 2 bases from J, the junction contained 4 bases not matched to a gene. As DNA, the CDR3 is TGTGCCAGCAGCCAAGATTGGGGGACTACCTACAATGAGCAGTTCTTC. Protein sequence: CASSQDWGTTYNEQFF.

The gene calls are TRBV18 and TRBJ1-2; 7 nucleotides agree with TRBD1. The CDR3 extends over 13 amino acids. In germline, CDR1 is KGHSH, CDR2 LQKENI. Losses at the gene ends were 8 bases for V and 5 bases for J; bases not matched to a gene: 8. In nucleotides, the CDR3 is TGTGCCAGCCGCGGGACAGAAGCTTATGGCTACACCTTC. Translated, it gives CASRGTEAYGYTF.

This clonotype occurred a few times. The chain recombines TRBV7-8 with TRBJ2-5; D uncertain. V lost 1 base and J lost 3, with 15 bases in between. The CDR3 contains 16 residues. The germline V gene encodes CDR1 SGHVS and CDR2 FQNEAQ. CDR3 nucleotide sequence: TGTGCCAGCAGCTTAGAGGTGGCCATAGTCAAAGAGACCCAGTACTTC. This sequence encodes CASSLEVAIVKETQYF.

This clonotype was seen a few times. CDR3 residues: CASTLGEGLGYGYTF. In DNA form, the CDR3 reads TGTGCCAGCACCCTCGGGGAAGGGCTGGGCTATGGCTACACCTTC. This chain connects TRBV12-3 or TRBV12-4 to TRBJ1-2; D unresolved. The CDR3 totals 15 residues. Trimming removed 7 bases at V and 4 bases at J, with 19 bases between.

In this sample, this clonotype turned up many times. This sequence joins TRBV20-1 and TRBJ2-5; 10 nucleotides align to TRBD2. The CDR3 totals 16 residues. From germline, CDR1 is DFQATT and CDR2 SNEGSKA (reference sequence). V was clipped by 2 bases and J by 4 bases; unmatched bases: 10. The CDR3 region has the DNA TGCAGTGCTAGAAACCTAGCGGGAGTTCGTCTAGAGACCCAGTACTTC. It is translated as CSARNLAGVRLETQYF.

This chain uses TRBV20-1 with TRBJ2-5, with 8 bases that match TRBD1. Trimming took 0 bases from V and 4 from J; bases not matched to a gene: 1. The length of the CDR3 is 13 residues. The germline V gene encodes CDR1 DFQATT and CDR2 SNEGSKA (reference sequence). This chain's CDR3 is CSAREDRAETQYF. CDR3 nucleotides: TGCAGTGCTAGAGAGGACAGGGCAGAGACCCAGTACTTC.

This clonotype has only a few counts. For the CDR3, the DNA is TGCGCCAGCAGCTTATCTGACCGGGATACGCAGTATTTT. It codes for CASSLSDRDTQYF. The genes are TRBV5-1 and TRBJ2-3; the D is unclear. CDR3 length equals 13 residues. V was shortened by 2 bases and J by 6 bases, with 10 bases between the two germline ends. From germline, CDR1 is SGHRS and CDR2 YFSETQ.

V and J are TRBV6-5 and TRBJ2-7; D perhaps matches TRBD2 (5 bases). The CDR3 sequence is 16 residues long. Deletions cut 6 bases from V and 0 bases from J, with 18 bases between. Germline lookup yields CDR1 MNHEY and CDR2 SVGAGI. The CDR3 region has the DNA TGTGCCAGCAGCCGTGAGATTAGCGCGAGCTCCTACGAGCAGTACTTC. It encodes CASSREISASSYEQYF.

The chain links TRBV29-1 to TRBJ2-3, with a weak D call TRBD1 (7 bases). Trimming stripped 3 bases from V and 13 bases from J, with 14 bases between. There are 11 residues in the CDR3. The V gene's germline CDR1 is SQVTM and CDR2 ANQGSEA. CDR3: CSVERDRGEYF. CDR3 nucleotide sequence: TGCAGCGTTGAGCGGGACAGAGGGGAGTATTTT.

This clonotype has a handful of counts. In DNA, the CDR3 is TGTGCCAGCAGCCCTAGCTCCCCGGAGCAGTTCTTC. Residues: CASSPSSPEQFF. The chain recombines TRBV7-9 with TRBJ2-1; perhaps TRBD2 as D (5 bases). CDR3 size: 12 residues. V was clipped by 5 bases and J by 10 bases, with 12 bases between them. Germline CDR1 SEHNR, CDR2 FQNEAQ (reference sequence).